One sample yielded the 15 T cell receptor beta chains listed below, sequenced in a study of STAT5B mutations in CD4+ large granular lymphocyte leukemia. Some clones are missing from TCRdb's copy, which holds only in-frame ones; the method was immunoSEQ multiplex PCR. This repertoire shows about 45,000 clones, approximately 83% found once; its top ten account for about 3%. Sequencing was done on a sample of CD4+ T cells from blood buffy coats. All receptors derive from a human donor in good health.

The chain links TRBV20-1 to TRBJ2-1, with a weak D call TRBD2 (6 bases). The CDR3 loop spans 11 amino acids. V was cut by 6 bases and J by 6 bases, with 9 bases left in between. Germline-derived CDR1 and CDR2 are DFQATT and SNEGSKA (reference sequence). The chain's CDR3 is CSAPAGNEQFF. CDR3 bases: TGCAGTGCCCCAGCGGGCAATGAGCAGTTCTTC.

The table lists this clone with a few counts. The V and J genes are TRBV6-1 and TRBJ2-7, with 7 bases fitting TRBD1. There are 17 residues in the CDR3. CDR1 is MNHNS, CDR2 SASEGT, per germline. Trimming at V came to 0 bases and at J to 5 bases, leaving 13 bases not matched to a gene. The CDR3 DNA is TGTGCCAGCAGTGAAGCCGCCGGGACAGTCGGTATCCACGAGCAGTACTTC. Amino acid sequence: CASSEAAGTVGIHEQYF.

The chain couples TRBV19 to TRBJ1-2; 10 nucleotides match TRBD1. Germline V gene data show CDR1 as LNHDA and CDR2 as SQIVND (reference sequence). With 5 bases clipped from V and 6 bases from J, the junction kept 6 bases outside the gene matches. The CDR3 runs 14 residues. CDR3 residues: CASSGTGARHGYTF. CDR3 nucleotide sequence: TGTGCCAGTAGTGGGACAGGGGCCCGGCATGGCTACACCTTC.

This clone was picked up a small number of times. The chain carries TRBV14 and TRBJ1-4; D is unresolved. CDR1 and CDR2 (germline): SGHDN, FVKESK. V gave up 3 bases and J gave up 5 bases, with 1 base separating them. The CDR3 has 11 residues. The CDR3 here is CASSHNEKLFF. In DNA, the CDR3 is TGTGCCAGCAGCCACAATGAAAAACTGTTTTTT.

The rearrangement uses TRBV5-1 and TRBJ1-1; TRBD1 matches at 7 bases. The CDR3 is 14 amino acids. J gave up 4 bases and V 4 bases, and 7 bases lay outside the gene matches. Germline lookup yields CDR1 SGHRS and CDR2 YFSETQ. DNA for the CDR3: TGCGCCAGCAGCCGCTCAGGGGGTGGCACTGAAGCTTTCTTT. Amino acid sequence: CASSRSGGGTEAFF.

This chain joins TRBV5-4 and TRBJ1-4; no clear D gene. CDR1 SGHNT and CDR2 YYREEE come from the germline V gene (reference sequence). V dropped 2 bases and J dropped 0 bases, with 5 bases sitting between them. The CDR3 loop spans 14 amino acids. The CDR3 sequence: CASSFDTTNEKLFF. CDR3 sequence (DNA): TGTGCCAGCAGCTTCGACACAACTAATGAAAAACTGTTTTTT.

This clone is labeled as medium-sized. The CDR3 is CASSPRSQDTEAFF. The CDR3 DNA follows: TGTGCCAGCAGCCCCAGGTCCCAAGACACTGAAGCTTTCTTT. The chain links TRBV7-3 to TRBJ1-1; unclear D gene. CDR3 length: 14 residues. Germline values: CDR1 SGHTA, CDR2 FQGTGA. V lost 5 bases and J 3 bases, leaving 13 bases between the germline ends.

The chain uses TRBV28 and TRBJ1-4; 8 nucleotides line up with TRBD1. Trimming took 5 bases from V and 0 from J; bases not matched to a gene: 8. The CDR3 runs to 17 residues. Per germline, CDR1 MDHEN and CDR2 SYDVKM. The CDR3 DNA is TGTGCCAGCAGTCCCGGGACAGGCCCTACAACTAATGAAAAACTGTTTTTT. Encoded protein: CASSPGTGPTTNEKLFF.

The chain joins TRBV19 to TRBJ2-7; 9 bases are a match to TRBD2. V was clipped by 7 bases and J by 2 bases; unmatched bases: 9. The CDR3 loop spans 15 amino acids. Per the germline V gene, CDR1 is LNHDA and CDR2 is SQIVND (reference sequence). DNA of the CDR3: TGTGCCAGTACCCCGGAGGTAGCGGGAGCCTACGAGCAGTACTTC. Encoded protein: CASTPEVAGAYEQYF.

In its sample, this clone ranks as medium-sized (0.01 to 0.1%). The genes are TRBV18 and TRBJ1-1; D is unclear. CDR3 size: 14 residues. Germline loops: CDR1 KGHSH, CDR2 LQKENI. The ends were cut back, 4 bases at V and 2 bases at J, with 11 bases in the middle. The CDR3 is CASSLTTLNTEAFF. The CDR3 nucleotides are TGTGCCAGCTCACTAACGACTCTAAACACTGAAGCTTTCTTT.

The J gene is TRBJ2-2, the V gene TRBV4-2, with 11 bases identical to TRBD2. This CDR3 region has 17 residues. With 4 bases clipped from V and 1 base from J, the junction kept 5 bases outside the gene matches. Per the germline V gene, CDR1 is LGHNA and CDR2 is YNFKEQ. CDR3 sequence (DNA): TGTGCCAGCAGCCCCGGACTAGCGGGCCTGAACACCGGGGAGCTGTTTTTT. Translation: CASSPGLAGLNTGELFF.

The chain couples TRBV2 to TRBJ1-1; D perhaps matches TRBD1 (5 bases). Germline V gene sequence: CDR1 SNHLY, CDR2 FYNNEI. Trimming left V 5 bases short and J 0 bases short, with 10 bases between. This CDR3 comprises 14 residues. The CDR3 loop is CASSKDNMNTEAFF. Here the CDR3 DNA reads TGTGCCAGCAGTAAGGACAATATGAACACTGAAGCTTTCTTT.

V usage is TRBV7-2 and J usage is TRBJ2-3, with unresolved D. V was trimmed by 1 base and J by 6 bases, leaving 14 bases between them. Germline loops: CDR1 SGHTA, CDR2 FQGNSA. CDR3 length: 15 amino acids. The CDR3 DNA is TGTGCCAGCAGCTTAGTGGGGAAAGTAGGGGATACGCAGTATTTT. Translated: CASSLVGKVGDTQYF.

The chain joins TRBV6-5 to TRBJ1-1; 7 bases agree with TRBD1. Trimming at V came to 0 bases and at J to 1 base, leaving 5 bases not matched to a gene. CDR1 MNHEY and CDR2 SVGAGI come from the germline V gene. The CDR3 runs 16 residues. DNA of the CDR3: TGTGCCAGCAGTTACTCGAAGGGACAGCCGAACACTGAAGCTTTCTTT. Translated, it gives CASSYSKGQPNTEAFF.

The J gene is TRBJ2-5, the V gene TRBV11-3, with D tentatively TRBD1 (5 bases). V lost 5 bases and J lost 4, with 11 bases in between. The CDR3 is 13 residues long. Germline assignment: CDR1 SGHNT and CDR2 YENEEA. CDR3 amino acids: CASSQGHGETQYF. The CDR3 nucleotides are TGTGCCAGCAGCCAAGGACATGGAGAGACCCAGTACTTC. Full variable domain (remainder filled in from reference TRBV11-3 and TRBJ2-5): EAGVVQSPRYKIIEKKQPVAFWCNPISGHNTLYWYLQNLGQGPELLIRYENEEAVDDSQLPKDRFSAERLKGVDSTLKIQPAELGDSAVYLCASSQGHGETQYFGPGTRLLVL.